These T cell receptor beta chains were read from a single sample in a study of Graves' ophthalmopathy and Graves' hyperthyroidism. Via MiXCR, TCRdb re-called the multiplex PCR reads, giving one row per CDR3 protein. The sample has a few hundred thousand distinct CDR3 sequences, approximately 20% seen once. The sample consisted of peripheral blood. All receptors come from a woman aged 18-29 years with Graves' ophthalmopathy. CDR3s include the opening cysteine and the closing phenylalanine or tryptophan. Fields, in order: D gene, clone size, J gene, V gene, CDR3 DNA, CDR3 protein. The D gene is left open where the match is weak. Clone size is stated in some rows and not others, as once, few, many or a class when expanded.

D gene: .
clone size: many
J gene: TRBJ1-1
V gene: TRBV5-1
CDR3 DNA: TGCGCCAGCAGCTTGGTAGCGGCTATCAACACTGAAGCTTTCTTT
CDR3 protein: CASSLVAAINTEAFF

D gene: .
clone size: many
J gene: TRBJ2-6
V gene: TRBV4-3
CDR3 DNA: TGCGCCAGCAGCCAAGAAACAGGCCTCTCTGGGGCCAACGTCCTGACTTTC
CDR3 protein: CASSQETGLSGANVLTF

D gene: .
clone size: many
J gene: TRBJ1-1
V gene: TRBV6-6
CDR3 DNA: TGTGCCAGCAGCCCTTGGCCAGGGAGGACCTACATGAACACTGAAGCTTTCTTT
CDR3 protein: CASSPWPGRTYMNTEAFF

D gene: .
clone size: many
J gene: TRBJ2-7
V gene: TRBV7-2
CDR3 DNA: TGTGCCAGCAGCTTAGAATCCGGTTCCTACGAGCAGTACTTC
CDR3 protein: CASSLESGSYEQYF

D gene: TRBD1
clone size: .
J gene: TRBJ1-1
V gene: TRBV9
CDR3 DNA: TGTGCCAGCAGCCTATACCCCCCCCCGGGCAGGGGGTCGGAAGCTTTCTTT
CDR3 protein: CASSLYPPPGRGSEAFF

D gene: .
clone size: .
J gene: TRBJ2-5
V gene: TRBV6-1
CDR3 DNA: TGTGCCAGCAGACGCTACAGAACCCAAGAGACCCAGTACTTC
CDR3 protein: CASRRYRTQETQYF

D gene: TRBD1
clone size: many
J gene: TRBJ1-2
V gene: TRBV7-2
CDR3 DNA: TGTGCCAGCAGCTTAACCGGGACAGGGTATGGCTACACCTTC
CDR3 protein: CASSLTGTGYGYTF

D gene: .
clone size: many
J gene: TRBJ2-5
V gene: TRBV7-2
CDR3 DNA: TGTGCCAGCAGCGCATCGGGGGCGCGTGGAGAGACCCAGTACTTC
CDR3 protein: CASSASGARGETQYF

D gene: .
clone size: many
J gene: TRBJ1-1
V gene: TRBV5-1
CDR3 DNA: TGCGCCAGCAGCGTAATCTCCGGTGACACTGAAGCTTTCTTT
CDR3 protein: CASSVISGDTEAFF

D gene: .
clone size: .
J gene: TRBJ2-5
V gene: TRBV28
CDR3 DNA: TGTGCCAGCAGTTTAGGGGGATTAGTGGCCCAAGAGACCCAGTACTTC
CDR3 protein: CASSLGGLVAQETQYF

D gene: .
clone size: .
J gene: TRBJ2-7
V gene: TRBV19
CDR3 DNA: TGTGCCAGTAGTATAGATCAGGGCACCTCTATCGAGCAGTACTTC
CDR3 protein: CASSIDQGTSIEQYF

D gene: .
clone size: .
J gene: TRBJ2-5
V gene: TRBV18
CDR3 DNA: TGTGCCAGCTCCCCCCCCAGCCAAGAGACCCAGTACTTC
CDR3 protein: CASSPPSQETQYF

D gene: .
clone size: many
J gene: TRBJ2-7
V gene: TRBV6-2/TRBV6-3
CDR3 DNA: TGTGCCAGCAGAACTAGCCCCCAGGAGCAGTACTTC
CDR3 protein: CASRTSPQEQYF

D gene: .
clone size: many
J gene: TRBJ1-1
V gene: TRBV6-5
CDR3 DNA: TGTGCCAGCAGTTACTCTGGACCCCAGAACACTGAAGCTTTCTTT
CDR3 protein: CASSYSGPQNTEAFF

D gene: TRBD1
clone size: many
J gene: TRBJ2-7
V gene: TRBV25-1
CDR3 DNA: TGTGCCAGCAGTGAATCTGGTGACAGGGCATGTTACTTC
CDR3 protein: CASSESGDRACYF

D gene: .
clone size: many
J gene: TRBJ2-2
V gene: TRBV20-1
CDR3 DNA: TGCGCCGCTAATGGAGGCAGCAACACCGGGGAGCTGTTTTTT
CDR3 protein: CAANGGSNTGELFF

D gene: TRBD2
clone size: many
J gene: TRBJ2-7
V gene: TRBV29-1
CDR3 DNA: TGCAGCGCCCGCGGGCGGGACTATCCCTACGAGCAGTACTTC
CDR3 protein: CSARGRDYPYEQYF

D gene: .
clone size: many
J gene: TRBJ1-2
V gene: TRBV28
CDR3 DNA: TGTGCCAGCAGTGACCCCCCGGGACCTCACTATGGCTACACCTTC
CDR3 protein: CASSDPPGPHYGYTF

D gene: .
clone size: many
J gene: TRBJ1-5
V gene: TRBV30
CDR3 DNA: TGTGCCTGGAGTGTGGGGGGGACTGTCGATCAGCCCCAGCATTTT
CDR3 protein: CAWSVGGTVDQPQHF

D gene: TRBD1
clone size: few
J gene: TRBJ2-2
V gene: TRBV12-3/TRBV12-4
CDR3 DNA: TGTGCCAGCAGTTCCCCGGACAGGTTCATAGCCGGGGAGCTGTTTTTT
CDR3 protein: CASSSPDRFIAGELFF

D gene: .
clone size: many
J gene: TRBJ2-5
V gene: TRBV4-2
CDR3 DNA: TGTGCCAGCAGCCAAATAGTGGGCAACCAAGAGACCCAGTACTTC
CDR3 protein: CASSQIVGNQETQYF

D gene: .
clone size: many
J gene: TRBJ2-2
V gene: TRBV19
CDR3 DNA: TGTGCCAGTAGCCCATGGGTCACGAACACCGGGGAGCTGTTTTTT
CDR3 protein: CASSPWVTNTGELFF

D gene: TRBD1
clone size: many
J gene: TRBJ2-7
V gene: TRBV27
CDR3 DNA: TGTGCCAGCAGAAGCTCCGGGACAGCTGCCCAGAAGCAGTACTTC
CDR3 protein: CASRSSGTAAQKQYF

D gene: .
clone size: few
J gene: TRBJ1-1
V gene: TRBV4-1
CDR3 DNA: TGCGCCAGCAGCCAAAGATTGGGTAGGGACAACACTGAAGCTTTCTTT
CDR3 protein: CASSQRLGRDNTEAFF

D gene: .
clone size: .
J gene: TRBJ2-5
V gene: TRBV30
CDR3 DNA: TGTGCCTGGAATGATGGAGGGGAAGAGACCCAGTACTTC
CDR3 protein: CAWNDGGEETQYF

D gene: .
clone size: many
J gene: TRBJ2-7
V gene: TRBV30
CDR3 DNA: TGTGCCTGGAGGTGGTCGCCTAGCGCCTACGAGCAGTACTTC
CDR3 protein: CAWRWSPSAYEQYF

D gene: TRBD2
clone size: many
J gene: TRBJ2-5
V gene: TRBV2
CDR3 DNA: TGTGCCAGCAGAAGGACTAGCGGGGCCCAAGAGACCCAGTACTTC
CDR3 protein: CASRRTSGAQETQYF

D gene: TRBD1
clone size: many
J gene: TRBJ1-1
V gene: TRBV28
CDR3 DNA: TGTGCCAGCAGTTTCGGGACAGGGTTCGGGACTGAAGCTTTCTTT
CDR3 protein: CASSFGTGFGTEAFF

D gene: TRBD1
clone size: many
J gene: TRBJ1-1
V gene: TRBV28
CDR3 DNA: TGTGCCATTCGACAGGGGAGGCCCCCGAACACTGAAGCTTTCTTT
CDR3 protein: CAIRQGRPPNTEAFF

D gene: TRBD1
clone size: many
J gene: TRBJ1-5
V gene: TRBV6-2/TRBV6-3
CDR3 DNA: TGTGCCAGCAGTCCCCTCCGACAGGGCACTAGCAATCAGCCCCAGCATTTT
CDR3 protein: CASSPLRQGTSNQPQHF

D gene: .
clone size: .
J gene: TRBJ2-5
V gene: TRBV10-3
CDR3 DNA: TGTGCCATCGGGAGCGTGTCGGAGACCCAGTACTTC
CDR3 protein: CAIGSVSETQYF

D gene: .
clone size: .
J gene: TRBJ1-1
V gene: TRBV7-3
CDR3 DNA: TGTGCCAGCAGCCCCTACCGGGCTCGGGGGGCGGACACTGAAGCTTTCTTT
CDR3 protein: CASSPYRARGADTEAFF

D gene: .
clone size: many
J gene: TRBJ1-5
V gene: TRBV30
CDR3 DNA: TGTGCCTGGAGCCCTCTCGGCCCCGGGCCCCAGCATTTT
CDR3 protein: CAWSPLGPGPQHF

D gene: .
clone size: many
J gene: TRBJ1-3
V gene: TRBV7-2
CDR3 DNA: TGTGCCAGCAGCTTATCGCAAAACACCATATATTTT
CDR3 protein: CASSLSQNTIYF

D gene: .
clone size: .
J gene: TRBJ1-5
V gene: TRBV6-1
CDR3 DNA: TGTGCCAGCAGTGCTACAAGTCCGCCCCAGCATTTT
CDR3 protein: CASSATSPPQHF

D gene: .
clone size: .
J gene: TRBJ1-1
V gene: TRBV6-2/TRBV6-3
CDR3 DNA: TGTGCCAGCAGTTACTCCGGGTCCTTTAACACTGAAGCTTTCTTT
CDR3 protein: CASSYSGSFNTEAFF

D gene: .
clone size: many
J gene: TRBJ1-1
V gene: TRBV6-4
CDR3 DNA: TGTGCCAGCAGCCCCTGGGGGGGGGCTGAAGCTTTCTTT
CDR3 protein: CASSPWGGAEAFF

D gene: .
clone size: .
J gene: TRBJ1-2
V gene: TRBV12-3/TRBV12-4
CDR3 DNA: TGTGCCAGCAGTTTGGGGCCAGGGAGCAACTATGGCTACACCTTC
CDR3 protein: CASSLGPGSNYGYTF

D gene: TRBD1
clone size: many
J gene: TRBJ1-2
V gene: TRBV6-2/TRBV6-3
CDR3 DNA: TGTGCCAGCAGTTACTCGACAGGGAAGAAGAGTGGCTACACCTTC
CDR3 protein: CASSYSTGKKSGYTF

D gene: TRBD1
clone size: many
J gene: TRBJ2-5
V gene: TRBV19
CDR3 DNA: TGTGCCAGTAGTATCCGACAGGGTGAGACCCAGTACTTC
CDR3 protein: CASSIRQGETQYF

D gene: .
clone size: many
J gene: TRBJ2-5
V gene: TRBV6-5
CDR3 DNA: TGTGCCAGCAGTTACTCGTCACCTCAAGAGACCCAGTACTTC
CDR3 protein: CASSYSSPQETQYF

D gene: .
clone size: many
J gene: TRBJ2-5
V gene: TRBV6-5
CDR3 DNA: TGTGCCAGCAGGCCCGAACAGTATCCAGAGACCCAGTACTTC
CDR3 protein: CASRPEQYPETQYF

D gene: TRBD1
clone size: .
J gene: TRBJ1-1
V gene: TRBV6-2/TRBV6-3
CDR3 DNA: TGTGCCAGCAGTCCGCTGACAGGGGTGGGCACTGAAGCTTTCTTT
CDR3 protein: CASSPLTGVGTEAFF

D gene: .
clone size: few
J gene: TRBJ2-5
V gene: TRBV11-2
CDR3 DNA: TGTGCCAGCAGCTTAGAGCCCCTAGGGGGAAGTTTGGAGACCCAGTACTTC
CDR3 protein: CASSLEPLGGSLETQYF

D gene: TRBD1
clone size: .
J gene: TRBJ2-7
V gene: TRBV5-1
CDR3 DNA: TGCGCCAGCAGCTTCCGGGGACAGGGCTACGAGCAGTACTTC
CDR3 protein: CASSFRGQGYEQYF

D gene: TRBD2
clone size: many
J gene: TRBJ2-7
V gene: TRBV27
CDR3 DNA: TGTGCCAGCAGCTCTCAACTAGCGGGAGGGCCCTTGGGGGAGCAGTACTTC
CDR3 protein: CASSSQLAGGPLGEQYF

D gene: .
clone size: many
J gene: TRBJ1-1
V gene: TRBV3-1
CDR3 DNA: TGTGCCAGCAGCCAGAGAAGTGGGAGCACTGAAGCTTTCTTT
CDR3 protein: CASSQRSGSTEAFF

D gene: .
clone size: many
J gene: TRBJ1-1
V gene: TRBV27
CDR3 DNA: TGTGCCAGCAATAAGGGAGGAGGGCCCTCCATGATTAGCACTGAAGCTTTCTTT
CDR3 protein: CASNKGGGPSMISTEAFF

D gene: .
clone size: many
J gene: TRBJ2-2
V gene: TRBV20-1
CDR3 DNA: TGCAGTGCTAGAAGGAGCGGGGAGCTGTTTTTT
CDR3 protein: CSARRSGELFF

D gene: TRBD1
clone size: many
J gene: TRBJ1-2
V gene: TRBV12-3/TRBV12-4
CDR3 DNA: TGTGCCAGCAGCCCCGACAGGGTTTGGAATGGCTACACCTTC
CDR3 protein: CASSPDRVWNGYTF

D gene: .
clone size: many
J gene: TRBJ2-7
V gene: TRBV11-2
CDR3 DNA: TGTGCCAGCAGCTTAGTACTGACTCCAGGGCCTCTTCGGGACGAGCAGTACTTC
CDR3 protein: CASSLVLTPGPLRDEQYF

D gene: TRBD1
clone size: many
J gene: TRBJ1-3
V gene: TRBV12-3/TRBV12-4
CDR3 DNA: TGTGCCAGCAGTTGGGGACAGGGGGCTTTCGGAAACACCATATATTTT
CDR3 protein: CASSWGQGAFGNTIYF

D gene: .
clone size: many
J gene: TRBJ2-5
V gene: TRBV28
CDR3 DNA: TGTGCCAGCAGTTTCTCCCTTGAGTTGGAGACCCAGTACTTC
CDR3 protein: CASSFSLELETQYF